Listed below are T cell receptor beta chains from one sample, sequenced in a study of T cell responses to AZD1222 COVID-19 vaccine. Generated by immunoSEQ multiplex PCR, the TCRdb table keeps only in-frame clones and is missing some. The data contain approximately 90,000 clones, 91% of them singletons. The sample was peripheral blood, taken on day 0 of AZD1222 vaccination. These receptors were taken from an adult in good health. Both conserved end residues are part of each CDR3. The D gene is left open where the match is weak. A row's size may be missing; if present it is once, few, many or a size class.

clone size: -
D gene: -
J gene: TRBJ1-6
V gene: TRBV7-2
CDR3 DNA: TGTGCCAGCAGCTCGGACATAAGCTCCTATAATTCACCCCTCCACTTT
CDR3 protein: CASSSDISSYNSPLHF

clone size: -
D gene: TRBD1
J gene: TRBJ1-5
V gene: TRBV5-1
CDR3 DNA: TGCGCCAGCAGCCGAGTGCCGGGACAGGAACATCAGCCCCAGCATTTT
CDR3 protein: CASSRVPGQEHQPQHF

clone size: -
D gene: TRBD1
J gene: TRBJ2-5
V gene: TRBV6-1
CDR3 DNA: TGTGCCAGCAGTGAAACGGATTCGGGGAGAGGGGGCGAGACCCAGTACTTC
CDR3 protein: CASSETDSGRGGETQYF

clone size: -
D gene: TRBD1
J gene: TRBJ1-2
V gene: TRBV19
CDR3 DNA: TGTGCCAACCGGACAGGGGGCGACTATGGCTACACCTTC
CDR3 protein: CANRTGGDYGYTF

clone size: -
D gene: -
J gene: TRBJ1-1
V gene: TRBV5-1
CDR3 DNA: TGCGCCAGCAGCTTAGGGGGTATCACTGAAGCTTTCTTT
CDR3 protein: CASSLGGITEAFF

clone size: -
D gene: -
J gene: TRBJ1-3
V gene: TRBV27
CDR3 DNA: TGTGCCAGCAGTTTACGAGGGGCAGGAAACACCATATATTTT
CDR3 protein: CASSLRGAGNTIYF

clone size: -
D gene: -
J gene: TRBJ1-5
V gene: TRBV18
CDR3 DNA: TGTGCCAGCTCACCAAATGTAGGGGTTGGCAATCAGCCCCAGCATTTT
CDR3 protein: CASSPNVGVGNQPQHF

clone size: -
D gene: TRBD1
J gene: TRBJ2-2
V gene: TRBV9
CDR3 DNA: TGTGCCAGCAGCCCCGCCGGGACAGGGCGTCCCGGGGAGCTGTTTTTT
CDR3 protein: CASSPAGTGRPGELFF

clone size: few
D gene: -
J gene: TRBJ1-3
V gene: TRBV19
CDR3 DNA: TGTGCCAGTGCAGGGGTCGACTCTGGAAACACCATATATTTT
CDR3 protein: CASAGVDSGNTIYF

clone size: -
D gene: -
J gene: TRBJ2-3
V gene: TRBV6-5
CDR3 DNA: TGTGCCAGCAGTTACGGGGCCACAGATACGCAGTATTTT
CDR3 protein: CASSYGATDTQYF

clone size: -
D gene: -
J gene: TRBJ1-5
V gene: TRBV18
CDR3 DNA: TGTGCCAGCTCACCGGGAGAGGCGGATAGCAATCAGCCCCAGCATTTT
CDR3 protein: CASSPGEADSNQPQHF

clone size: -
D gene: -
J gene: TRBJ2-7
V gene: TRBV5-1
CDR3 DNA: TGCGCCAGCAGACTCCTTCTGGATTCCTACGAGCAGTACTTC
CDR3 protein: CASRLLLDSYEQYF

clone size: -
D gene: -
J gene: TRBJ2-7
V gene: TRBV9
CDR3 DNA: TGTGCCAGCGGGGACCTTGGAGTCGGGGAGCAGTACTTC
CDR3 protein: CASGDLGVGEQYF

clone size: -
D gene: TRBD1
J gene: TRBJ1-5
V gene: TRBV19
CDR3 DNA: TGTGCCAGTAGTACCCTAGACAGGGGCCGCAATCAGCCCCAGCATTTT
CDR3 protein: CASSTLDRGRNQPQHF

clone size: -
D gene: -
J gene: TRBJ1-4
V gene: TRBV6-5
CDR3 DNA: TGTGCCAGCAGTCCGACAGAAATTAATGAAAAACTGTTTTTT
CDR3 protein: CASSPTEINEKLFF

clone size: -
D gene: -
J gene: TRBJ2-2
V gene: TRBV5-1
CDR3 DNA: TGCGCCAGCAGCTTGGATAGGGGGGCCGGGGAGCTGTTTTTT
CDR3 protein: CASSLDRGAGELFF

clone size: -
D gene: -
J gene: TRBJ1-5
V gene: TRBV29-1
CDR3 DNA: TGCAGCGCGGCAGGGGACAATCAGCCCCAGCATTTT
CDR3 protein: CSAAGDNQPQHF

clone size: -
D gene: -
J gene: TRBJ1-1
V gene: TRBV4-1
CDR3 DNA: TGCGCCAGCAGCCAAGGGGCAGACACTGAAGCTTTCTTT
CDR3 protein: CASSQGADTEAFF

clone size: -
D gene: -
J gene: TRBJ2-6
V gene: TRBV27
CDR3 DNA: TGTGCCAGCAGTTTCTCAGACAGCTCTGGGGCCAACGTCCTGACTTTC
CDR3 protein: CASSFSDSSGANVLTF

clone size: -
D gene: -
J gene: TRBJ2-7
V gene: TRBV19
CDR3 DNA: TGTGCCACCAATCCAGGGCAGGGTTCCTACGAGCAGTACTTC
CDR3 protein: CATNPGQGSYEQYF

clone size: -
D gene: TRBD2
J gene: TRBJ2-1
V gene: TRBV28
CDR3 DNA: TGTGCCAGCAGACCCCCGGGACTAGCGGGCAACAATGAGCAGTTCTTC
CDR3 protein: CASRPPGLAGNNEQFF

clone size: -
D gene: TRBD2
J gene: TRBJ2-3
V gene: TRBV3-1/TRBV3-2
CDR3 DNA: TGTGCCAGCAGCCAAGTTCGAACTAGCGGAGCCGCTGGCACAGATACGCAGTATTTT
CDR3 protein: CASSQVRTSGAAGTDTQYF

clone size: -
D gene: TRBD1
J gene: TRBJ2-5
V gene: TRBV29-1
CDR3 DNA: TGCAGCGCTACAGGGGGCGCGGAGACCCAGTACTTC
CDR3 protein: CSATGGAETQYF

clone size: -
D gene: -
J gene: TRBJ1-1
V gene: TRBV18
CDR3 DNA: TGTGCCAGCTCTCCGAGGGGGAACACTGAAGCTTTCTTT
CDR3 protein: CASSPRGNTEAFF

clone size: -
D gene: -
J gene: TRBJ2-7
V gene: TRBV7-3
CDR3 DNA: TGTGCCAGCAGCTTGGGACCAGAAAGCTCCTACGAGCAGTACTTC
CDR3 protein: CASSLGPESSYEQYF

clone size: -
D gene: -
J gene: TRBJ2-2
V gene: TRBV5-1
CDR3 DNA: TGCGCCAGCAGCCCACTCGGAACCCCCGGGGAGCTGTTTTTT
CDR3 protein: CASSPLGTPGELFF

clone size: -
D gene: -
J gene: TRBJ2-1
V gene: TRBV4-1
CDR3 DNA: TGCGCCAGCAGCCAAGATCAGGGGTACAATGAGCAGTTCTTC
CDR3 protein: CASSQDQGYNEQFF

clone size: few
D gene: -
J gene: TRBJ1-6
V gene: TRBV5-6
CDR3 DNA: TGTGCCAGCAGCTTACAGGGCGTTTATTCACCCCTCCACTTT
CDR3 protein: CASSLQGVYSPLHF

clone size: -
D gene: TRBD1
J gene: TRBJ1-1
V gene: TRBV7-3
CDR3 DNA: TGTGCCAGCAGCTTAGGCCCGGAACAGGGGATGAACACTGAAGCTTTCTTT
CDR3 protein: CASSLGPEQGMNTEAFF

clone size: -
D gene: -
J gene: TRBJ1-1
V gene: TRBV7-2
CDR3 DNA: TGTGCCAGCAGCAAATTTTCCAAGAACACTGAAGCTTTCTTT
CDR3 protein: CASSKFSKNTEAFF

clone size: -
D gene: TRBD1
J gene: TRBJ1-4
V gene: TRBV11-2
CDR3 DNA: TGTGCCAGCAGCCTACCGGGACAGGGGATCGAAAAACTGTTTTTT
CDR3 protein: CASSLPGQGIEKLFF

clone size: -
D gene: TRBD1
J gene: TRBJ2-2
V gene: TRBV19
CDR3 DNA: TGTGCCAGTAGTACAGGGACAGGGACGAACACCGGGGAGCTGTTTTTT
CDR3 protein: CASSTGTGTNTGELFF

clone size: -
D gene: TRBD2
J gene: TRBJ2-7
V gene: TRBV7-9
CDR3 DNA: TGTGCCAGCAGCTTAGTCCTGGCTAGCGGGAGTAGGGTCCACGAGCAGTACTTC
CDR3 protein: CASSLVLASGSRVHEQYF

clone size: -
D gene: -
J gene: TRBJ2-1
V gene: TRBV10-3
CDR3 DNA: TGTGCCATCAGTGAGACGGCTCCGGGAACTAGACACTACAATGAGCAGTTCTTC
CDR3 protein: CAISETAPGTRHYNEQFF

clone size: -
D gene: -
J gene: TRBJ1-1
V gene: TRBV27
CDR3 DNA: TGTGCCAGCAGTTTTTTAGGGGCTGAAGCTTTCTTT
CDR3 protein: CASSFLGAEAFF

clone size: -
D gene: -
J gene: TRBJ2-7
V gene: TRBV20-1
CDR3 DNA: TGCAGTGCTAGTGGGCGACTTAACTCCTACGAGCAGTACTTC
CDR3 protein: CSASGRLNSYEQYF

clone size: -
D gene: TRBD2
J gene: TRBJ2-1
V gene: TRBV19
CDR3 DNA: TGTGCCAGTAGGTATGGAACGGGGGGCTACAATGAGCAGTTCTTC
CDR3 protein: CASRYGTGGYNEQFF

clone size: -
D gene: TRBD1
J gene: TRBJ1-2
V gene: TRBV6-5
CDR3 DNA: TGTGCCAGCGCCTACCAGGGGGTTGGCTACACCTTC
CDR3 protein: CASAYQGVGYTF

clone size: -
D gene: -
J gene: TRBJ2-7
V gene: TRBV2
CDR3 DNA: TGTGCCAGCAGTGAACAGGGACTCAGCTCCTACGAGCAGTACTTC
CDR3 protein: CASSEQGLSSYEQYF

clone size: -
D gene: -
J gene: TRBJ1-3
V gene: TRBV19
CDR3 DNA: TGTGCCAGTCGTCCCTCTGGAAACACCATATATTTT
CDR3 protein: CASRPSGNTIYF

clone size: -
D gene: -
J gene: TRBJ1-1
V gene: TRBV5-1
CDR3 DNA: TGCGCCAGCGGGATAGGGCCCAGGAGGACTGAAGCTTTCTTT
CDR3 protein: CASGIGPRRTEAFF

clone size: -
D gene: TRBD1
J gene: TRBJ2-5
V gene: TRBV7-3
CDR3 DNA: TGTGCCAGCAGTCCCCAGGGGGTCGGGGAGACCCAGTACTTC
CDR3 protein: CASSPQGVGETQYF

clone size: -
D gene: TRBD1
J gene: TRBJ2-1
V gene: TRBV27
CDR3 DNA: TGTGCCAGCAGTTCCCGGACAGGGGGCTACAATGAGCAGTTCTTC
CDR3 protein: CASSSRTGGYNEQFF

clone size: -
D gene: TRBD1
J gene: TRBJ1-6
V gene: TRBV9
CDR3 DNA: TGTGCCAGCAGCGTAGCAGGGGGCAATAATTCACCCCTCCACTTT
CDR3 protein: CASSVAGGNNSPLHF

clone size: -
D gene: TRBD2
J gene: TRBJ2-3
V gene: TRBV7-2
CDR3 DNA: TGTGCCAGCAGCCCCCGACTAGCGGGAGGGTCGACAGATACGCAGTATTTT
CDR3 protein: CASSPRLAGGSTDTQYF

clone size: -
D gene: TRBD2
J gene: TRBJ2-1
V gene: TRBV5-1
CDR3 DNA: TGCGCCAGCAGCTCCTCTAGCGGGGGTGAGCAGTTCTTC
CDR3 protein: CASSSSSGGEQFF

clone size: -
D gene: TRBD2
J gene: TRBJ2-2
V gene: TRBV28
CDR3 DNA: TGTGCCAGCAGTCTCCGACTAGCCGTCACCGGGGAGCTGTTTTTT
CDR3 protein: CASSLRLAVTGELFF

clone size: -
D gene: -
J gene: TRBJ1-5
V gene: TRBV2
CDR3 DNA: TGTGCCAGCAGGCCCTCAGGCAGGGGTGGTGAGCCCCAGCATTTT
CDR3 protein: CASRPSGRGGEPQHF

clone size: -
D gene: -
J gene: TRBJ2-5
V gene: TRBV5-4
CDR3 DNA: TGTGCCAGCAGCTCGGGACTTGAGGAGACCCAGTACTTC
CDR3 protein: CASSSGLEETQYF

clone size: -
D gene: -
J gene: TRBJ1-5
V gene: TRBV5-5
CDR3 DNA: TGTGCCAGCAGCTTATTAGGGACGGGGGGAGAGCCCCAGCATTTT
CDR3 protein: CASSLLGTGGEPQHF

clone size: -
D gene: -
J gene: TRBJ1-5
V gene: TRBV4-1
CDR3 DNA: TGCGCCAGCAGCCAAGAAACACAGGGCAATCAGCCCCAGCATTTT
CDR3 protein: CASSQETQGNQPQHF